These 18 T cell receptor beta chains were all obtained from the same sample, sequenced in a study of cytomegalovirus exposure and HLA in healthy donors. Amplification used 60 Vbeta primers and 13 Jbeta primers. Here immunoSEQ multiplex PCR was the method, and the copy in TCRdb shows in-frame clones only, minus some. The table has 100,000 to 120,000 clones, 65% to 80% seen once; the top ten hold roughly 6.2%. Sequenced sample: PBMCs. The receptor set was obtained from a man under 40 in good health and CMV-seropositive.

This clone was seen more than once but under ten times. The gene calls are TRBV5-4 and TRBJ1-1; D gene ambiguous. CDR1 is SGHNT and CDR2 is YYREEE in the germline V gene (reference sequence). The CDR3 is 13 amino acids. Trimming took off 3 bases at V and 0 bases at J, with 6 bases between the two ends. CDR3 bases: TGTGCCAGCAGCTACACAGTGAACACTGAAGCTTTCTTT. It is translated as CASSYTVNTEAFF.

The CDR3 sequence: CASSGEGGGANVLTF. In DNA form, the CDR3 reads TGTGCCAGCAGTGGCGAAGGAGGGGGGGCCAACGTCCTGACTTTC. The chain recombines TRBV2 with TRBJ2-6, with D possibly TRBD2 on 6 matching bases. This CDR3 region has 15 residues. Trimming took 4 bases from V and 4 from J, leaving 11 bases between them. Germline CDR1 is SNHLY and CDR2 is FYNNEI.

The CDR3 here is CASSRGQKLTNSNQPQHF. CDR3 DNA sequence: TGTGCCAGCAGCAGGGGACAGAAGCTAACAAATAGCAATCAGCCCCAGCATTTT. The rearrangement links TRBV21-1 to TRBJ1-5; the table's D call TRBD1 went unverified against the DNA. TRBV21-1 is reported as a pseudogene. CDR3 length equals 18 residues.

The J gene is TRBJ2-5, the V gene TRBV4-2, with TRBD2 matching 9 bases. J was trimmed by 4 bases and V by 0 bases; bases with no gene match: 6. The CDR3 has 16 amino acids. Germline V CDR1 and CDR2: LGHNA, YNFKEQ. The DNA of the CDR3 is TGTGCCAGCAGCCAAGATTTGGTAGCGGGGGTAGAGACCCAGTACTTC. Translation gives CASSQDLVAGVETQYF.

DNA of the CDR3: TGTGCCAGCAGCGTAGGGACAGGCCAACGCCCATTCTTC. This codes for CASSVGTGQRPFF. The rearrangement joins TRBV9 to TRBJ2-1, with 7 bases lining up with TRBD1. The germline V gene encodes CDR1 SGDLS and CDR2 YYNGEE. With V trimmed by 0 bases and J by 16 bases, 10 bases remained unmatched. The length of the CDR3 is 13 residues.

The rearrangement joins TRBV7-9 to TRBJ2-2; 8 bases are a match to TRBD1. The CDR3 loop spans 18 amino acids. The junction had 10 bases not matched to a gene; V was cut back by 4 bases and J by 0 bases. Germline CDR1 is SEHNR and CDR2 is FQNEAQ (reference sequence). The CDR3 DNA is TGTGCCAGCAGCTCTGCCAGGGGGCTATATGCGAACACCGGGGAGCTGTTTTTT. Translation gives CASSSARGLYANTGELFF.

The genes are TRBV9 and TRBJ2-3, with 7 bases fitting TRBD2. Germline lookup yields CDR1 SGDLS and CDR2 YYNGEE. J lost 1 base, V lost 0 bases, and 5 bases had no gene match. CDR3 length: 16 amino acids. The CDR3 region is CASSVGVAGGTDTQYF. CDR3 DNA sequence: TGTGCCAGCAGCGTAGGGGTAGCGGGTGGCACAGATACGCAGTATTTT.

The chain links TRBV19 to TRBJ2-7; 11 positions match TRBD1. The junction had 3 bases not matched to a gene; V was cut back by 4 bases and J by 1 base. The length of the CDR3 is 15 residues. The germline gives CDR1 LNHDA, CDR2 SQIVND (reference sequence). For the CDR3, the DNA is TGTGCCAGTAGTAAGGGACAGGGGGAATCCTACGAGCAGTACTTC. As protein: CASSKGQGESYEQYF.

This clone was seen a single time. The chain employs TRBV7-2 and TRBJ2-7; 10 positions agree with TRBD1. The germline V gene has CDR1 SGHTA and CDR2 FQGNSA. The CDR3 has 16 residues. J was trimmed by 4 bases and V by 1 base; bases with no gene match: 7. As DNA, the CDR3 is TGTGCCAGCAGCTTAGTAGCGGGACAGGGGACGTACGAGCAGTACTTC. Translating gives CASSLVAGQGTYEQYF.

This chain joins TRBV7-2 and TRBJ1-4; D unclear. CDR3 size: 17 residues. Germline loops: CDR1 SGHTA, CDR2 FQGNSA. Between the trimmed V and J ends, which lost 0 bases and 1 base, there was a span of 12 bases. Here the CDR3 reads CASSLATGRVTNEKLFF. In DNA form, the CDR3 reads TGTGCCAGCAGCTTAGCGACCGGGAGGGTAACTAATGAAAAACTGTTTTTT.

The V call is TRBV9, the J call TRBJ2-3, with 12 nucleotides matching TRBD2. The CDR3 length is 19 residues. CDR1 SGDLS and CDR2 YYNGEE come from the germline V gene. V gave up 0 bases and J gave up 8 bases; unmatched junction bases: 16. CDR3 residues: CASSVGLAGGPGFLSTQYF. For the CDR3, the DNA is TGTGCCAGCAGCGTAGGCCTAGCGGGGGGGCCTGGATTCTTAAGTACGCAGTATTTT.

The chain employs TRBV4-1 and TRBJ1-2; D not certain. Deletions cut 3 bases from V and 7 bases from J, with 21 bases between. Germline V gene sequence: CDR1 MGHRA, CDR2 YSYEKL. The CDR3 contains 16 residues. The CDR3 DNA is TGCGCCAGCAGCCAGGGAGTCTCACCCCAAAGCGGTGGCTACACCTTC. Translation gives CASSQGVSPQSGGYTF.

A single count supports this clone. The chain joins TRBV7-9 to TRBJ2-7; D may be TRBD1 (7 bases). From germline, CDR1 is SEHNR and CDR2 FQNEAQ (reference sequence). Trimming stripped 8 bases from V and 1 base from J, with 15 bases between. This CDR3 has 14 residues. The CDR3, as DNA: TGTGCCAGCGAGGGCGGGACAGCATCCTACGAGCAGTACTTC. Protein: CASEGGTASYEQYF.

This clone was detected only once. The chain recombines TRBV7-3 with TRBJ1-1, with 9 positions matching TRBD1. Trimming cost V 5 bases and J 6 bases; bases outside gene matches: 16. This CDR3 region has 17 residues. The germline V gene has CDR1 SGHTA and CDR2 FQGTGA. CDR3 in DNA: TGTGCCAGCAGCCCCCGTCCCGGGACAGGGAGGCGGTCTGAAGCTTTCTTT. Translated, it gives CASSPRPGTGRRSEAFF.

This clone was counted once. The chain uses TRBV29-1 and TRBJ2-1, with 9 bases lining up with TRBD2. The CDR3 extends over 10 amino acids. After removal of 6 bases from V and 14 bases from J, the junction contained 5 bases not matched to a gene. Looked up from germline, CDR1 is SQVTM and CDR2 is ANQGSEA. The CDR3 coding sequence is TGCAGCGTCAGTGGCGGGGGGGAGTTCTTC. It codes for CSVSGGGEFF.

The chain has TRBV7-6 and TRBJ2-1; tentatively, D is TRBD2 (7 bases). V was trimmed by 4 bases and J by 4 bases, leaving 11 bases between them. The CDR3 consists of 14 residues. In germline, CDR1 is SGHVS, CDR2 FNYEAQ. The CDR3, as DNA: TGTGCCAGCAGCTGGGGGGGCCCATACAATGAGCAGTTCTTC. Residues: CASSWGGPYNEQFF.

The CDR3 loop is CASSLLLGQGMHEQFF. CDR3 nucleotides: TGCGCCAGCAGCCTACTTCTGGGACAGGGGATGCATGAGCAGTTCTTC. This chain links TRBV4-1 with TRBJ2-1; 10 bases are shared with TRBD1. Germline lookup yields CDR1 MGHRA and CDR2 YSYEKL. With 4 bases clipped from V and 8 bases from J, the junction kept 11 bases outside the gene matches. The CDR3 loop spans 16 amino acids.

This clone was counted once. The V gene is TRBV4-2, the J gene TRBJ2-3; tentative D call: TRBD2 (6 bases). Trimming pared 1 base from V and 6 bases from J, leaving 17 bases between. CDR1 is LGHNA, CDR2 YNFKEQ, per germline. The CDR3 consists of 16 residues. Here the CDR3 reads CASSQAGGFNGDTQYF. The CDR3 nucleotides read TGTGCCAGCAGCCAAGCCGGGGGATTTAATGGGGATACGCAGTATTTT.